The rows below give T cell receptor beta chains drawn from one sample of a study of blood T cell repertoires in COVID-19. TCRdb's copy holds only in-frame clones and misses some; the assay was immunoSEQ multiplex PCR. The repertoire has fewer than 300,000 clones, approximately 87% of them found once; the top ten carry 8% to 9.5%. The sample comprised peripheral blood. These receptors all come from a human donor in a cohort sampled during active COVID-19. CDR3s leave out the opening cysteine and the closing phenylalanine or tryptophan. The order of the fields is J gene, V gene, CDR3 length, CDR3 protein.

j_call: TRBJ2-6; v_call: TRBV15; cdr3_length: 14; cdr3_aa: ATSRDSGTGANVLT
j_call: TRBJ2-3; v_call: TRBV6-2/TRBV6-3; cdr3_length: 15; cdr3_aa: ASSYGSRGTSTDTQY
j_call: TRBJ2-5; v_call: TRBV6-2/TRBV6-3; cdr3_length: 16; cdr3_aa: ASSYSIAAGRGQETQY
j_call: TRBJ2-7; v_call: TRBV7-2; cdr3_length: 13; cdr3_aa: ASSLGGQGTYEQY
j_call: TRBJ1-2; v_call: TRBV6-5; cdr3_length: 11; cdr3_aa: ASRLTANYGYT
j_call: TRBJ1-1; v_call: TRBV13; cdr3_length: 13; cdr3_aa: ASSSLPLGNTEAF
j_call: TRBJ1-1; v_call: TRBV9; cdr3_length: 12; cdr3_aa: ASSVGTANTEAF
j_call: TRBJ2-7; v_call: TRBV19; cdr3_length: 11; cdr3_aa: ASGQGLRDEQY
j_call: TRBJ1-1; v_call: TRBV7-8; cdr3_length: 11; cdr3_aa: ASSPDWNTEAF
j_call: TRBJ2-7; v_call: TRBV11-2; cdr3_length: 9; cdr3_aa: ASSSAYEQY
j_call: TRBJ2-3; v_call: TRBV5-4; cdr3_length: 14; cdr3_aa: ASSSTSGGAADTQY
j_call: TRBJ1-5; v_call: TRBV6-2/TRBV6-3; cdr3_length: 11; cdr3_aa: ASSVLGGKPQH
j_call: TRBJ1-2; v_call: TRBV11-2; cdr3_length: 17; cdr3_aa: ASSPRIRLLTDDHYGYT
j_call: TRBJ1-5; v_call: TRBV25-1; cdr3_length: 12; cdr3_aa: ASSTTGGDQPQH
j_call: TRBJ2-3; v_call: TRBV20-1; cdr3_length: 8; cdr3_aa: SASGNTQY
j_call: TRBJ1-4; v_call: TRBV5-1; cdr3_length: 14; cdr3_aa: ASSETGLATNEKLF
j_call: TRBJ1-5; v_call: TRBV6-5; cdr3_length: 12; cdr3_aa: ASSDISSNQPQH
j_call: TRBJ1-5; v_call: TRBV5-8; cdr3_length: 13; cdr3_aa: ASSKEGASNQPQH
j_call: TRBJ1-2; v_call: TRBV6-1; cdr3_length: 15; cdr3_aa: ASSEDRGQRSNYGYT
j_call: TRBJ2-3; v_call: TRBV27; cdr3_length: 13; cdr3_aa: ASSPISGETDTQY
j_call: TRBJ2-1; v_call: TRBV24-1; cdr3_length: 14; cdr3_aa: ATSDPLALADNEQF
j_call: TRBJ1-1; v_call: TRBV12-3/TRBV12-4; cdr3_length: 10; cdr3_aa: ASRDNPGRAF
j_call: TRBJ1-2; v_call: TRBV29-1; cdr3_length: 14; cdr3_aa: SVDRDRGATSYGYT
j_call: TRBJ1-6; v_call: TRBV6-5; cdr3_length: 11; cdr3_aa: ATRTGLNSPLH
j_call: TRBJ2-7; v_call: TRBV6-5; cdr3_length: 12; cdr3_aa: ASRAGQGSYEQY
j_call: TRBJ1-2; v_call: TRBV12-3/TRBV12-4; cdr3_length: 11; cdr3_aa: ASSVPGDYGYT
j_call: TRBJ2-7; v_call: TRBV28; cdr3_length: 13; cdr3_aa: ASSTARTGYHEQY
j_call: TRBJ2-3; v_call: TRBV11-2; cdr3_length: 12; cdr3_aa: ASCGQFSMDTQY
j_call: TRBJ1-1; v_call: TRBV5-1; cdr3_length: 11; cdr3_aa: ASSPRDIAEAF
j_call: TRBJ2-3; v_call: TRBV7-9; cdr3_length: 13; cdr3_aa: ASSSGQGLTDTQY
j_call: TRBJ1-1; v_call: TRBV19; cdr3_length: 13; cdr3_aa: ASTLTGGRGTEAF
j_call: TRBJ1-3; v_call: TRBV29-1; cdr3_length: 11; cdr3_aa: SVEQVAGNTIY
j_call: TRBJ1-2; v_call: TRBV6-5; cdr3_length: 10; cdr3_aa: ASKREPYGYT
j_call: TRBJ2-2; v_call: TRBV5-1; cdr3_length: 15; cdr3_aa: ASSPMNGTINTGELF
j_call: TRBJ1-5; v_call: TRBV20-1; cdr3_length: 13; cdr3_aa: SASEDSFSNQPQH
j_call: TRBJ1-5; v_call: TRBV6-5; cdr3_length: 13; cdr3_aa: ASSLTGMANQPQH
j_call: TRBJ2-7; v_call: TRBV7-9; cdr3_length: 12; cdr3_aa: ASSSPGQPYEQY
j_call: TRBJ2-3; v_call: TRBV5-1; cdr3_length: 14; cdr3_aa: ASSSLFSGDTDTQY
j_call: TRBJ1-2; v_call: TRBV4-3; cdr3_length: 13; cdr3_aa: ASSQIMGANYGYT
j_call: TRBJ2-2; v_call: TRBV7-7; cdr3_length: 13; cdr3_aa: ASSPVASGSGELF
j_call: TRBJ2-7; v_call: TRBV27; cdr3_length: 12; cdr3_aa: ASGRSSLFREGY
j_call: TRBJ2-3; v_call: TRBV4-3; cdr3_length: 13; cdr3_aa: ASSQDGAGQDTQY
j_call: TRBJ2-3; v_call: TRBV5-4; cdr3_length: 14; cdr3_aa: ASSLRSGAGGRTQY
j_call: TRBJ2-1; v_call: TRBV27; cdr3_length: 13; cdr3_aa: ASSTGTGAFNEQF
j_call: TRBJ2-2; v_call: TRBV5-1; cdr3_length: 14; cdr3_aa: ASSFGGSAVTGELF
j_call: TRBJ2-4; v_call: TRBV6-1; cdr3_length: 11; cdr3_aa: ASSEYRGTVQY
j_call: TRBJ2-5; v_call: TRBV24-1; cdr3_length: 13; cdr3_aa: ATSGSSGGTETQY
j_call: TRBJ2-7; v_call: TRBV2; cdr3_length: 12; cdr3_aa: ASTDGTKIHEQY
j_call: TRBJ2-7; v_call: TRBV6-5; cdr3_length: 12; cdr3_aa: ASSLRLASYEQY
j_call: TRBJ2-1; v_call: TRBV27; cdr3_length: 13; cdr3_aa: ASSSRQGLLYEQF
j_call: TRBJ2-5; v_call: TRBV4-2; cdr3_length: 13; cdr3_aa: ASSQGASGKETQY
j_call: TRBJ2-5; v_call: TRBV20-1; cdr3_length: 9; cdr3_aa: SAGQGETQY
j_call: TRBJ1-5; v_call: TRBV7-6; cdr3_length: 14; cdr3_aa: ASSLGIGTGDQPQH
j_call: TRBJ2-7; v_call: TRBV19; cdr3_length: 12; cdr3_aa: ASSWSGGSYEQY
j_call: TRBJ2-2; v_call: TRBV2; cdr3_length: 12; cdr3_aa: ASRDRKLLGELF